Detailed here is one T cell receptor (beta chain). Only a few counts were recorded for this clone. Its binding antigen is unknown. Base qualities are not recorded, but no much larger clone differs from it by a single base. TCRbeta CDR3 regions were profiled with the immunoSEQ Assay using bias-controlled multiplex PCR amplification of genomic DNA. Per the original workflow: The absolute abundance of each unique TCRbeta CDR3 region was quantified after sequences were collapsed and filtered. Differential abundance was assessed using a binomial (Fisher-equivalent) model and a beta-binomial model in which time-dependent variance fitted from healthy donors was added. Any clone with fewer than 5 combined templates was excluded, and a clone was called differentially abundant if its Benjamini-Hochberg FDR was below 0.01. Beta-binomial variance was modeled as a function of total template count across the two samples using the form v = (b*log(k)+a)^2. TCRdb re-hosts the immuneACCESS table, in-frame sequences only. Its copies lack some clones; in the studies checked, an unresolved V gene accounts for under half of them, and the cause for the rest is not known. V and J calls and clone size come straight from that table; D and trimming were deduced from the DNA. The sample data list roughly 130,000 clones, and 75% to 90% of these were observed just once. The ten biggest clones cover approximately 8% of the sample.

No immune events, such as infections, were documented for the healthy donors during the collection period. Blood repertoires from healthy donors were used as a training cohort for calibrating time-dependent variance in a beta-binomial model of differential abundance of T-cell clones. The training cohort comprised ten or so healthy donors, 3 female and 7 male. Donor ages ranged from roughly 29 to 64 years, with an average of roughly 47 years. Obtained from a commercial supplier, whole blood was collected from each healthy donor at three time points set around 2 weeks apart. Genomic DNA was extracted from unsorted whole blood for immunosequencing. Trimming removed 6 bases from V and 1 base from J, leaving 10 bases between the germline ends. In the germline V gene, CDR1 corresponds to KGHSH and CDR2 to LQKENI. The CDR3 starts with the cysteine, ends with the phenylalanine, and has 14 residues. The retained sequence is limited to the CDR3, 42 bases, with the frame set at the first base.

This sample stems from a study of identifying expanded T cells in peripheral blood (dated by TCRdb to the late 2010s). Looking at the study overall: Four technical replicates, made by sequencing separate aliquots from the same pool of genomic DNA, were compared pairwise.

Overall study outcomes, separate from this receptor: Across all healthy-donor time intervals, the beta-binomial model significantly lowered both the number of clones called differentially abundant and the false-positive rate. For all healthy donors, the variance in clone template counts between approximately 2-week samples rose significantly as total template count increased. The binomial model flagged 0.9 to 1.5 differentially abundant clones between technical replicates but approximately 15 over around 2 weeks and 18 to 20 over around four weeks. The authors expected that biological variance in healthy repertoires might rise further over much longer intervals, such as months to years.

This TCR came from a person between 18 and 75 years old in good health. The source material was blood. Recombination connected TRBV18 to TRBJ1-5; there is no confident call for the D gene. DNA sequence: TGTGCCAGCTCTCCTACGACCAGCAATCAGCCCCAGCATTTT. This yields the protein CASSPTTSNQPQHF.